The 27 T cell receptor beta chains below all came from one sample that was sequenced in a study of a mutant IDH1 vaccine in newly diagnosed glioma. Repertoires were generated with immunoSEQ multiplex PCR, while TCRdb's copy carries only in-frame clones and drops some. The table has some 56,000 clones, about 91% seen once; the top ten hold approximately 2.4%. As for time point: baseline, week 1 (first vaccination visit). Regarding treatment: pre-vaccination baseline after standard-of-care therapy. Sequencing used PBMCs, obtained from a glioma patient treated with radiotherapy, temozolomide or both. Source of these receptors: a man in his fifties with glioma.

This chain joins TRBV2 and TRBJ2-2, with TRBD2 matching over 10 bases. V trimming: 2 bases; J trimming: 4 bases; junction bases outside the gene matches: 4. This CDR3 has 16 residues. The germline V gene encodes CDR1 SNHLY and CDR2 FYNNEI. CDR3 nucleotide sequence: TGTGCCAGCAGTGAATCGCCTAGCGGGAGCACCGGGGAGCTGTTTTTT. Amino acids: CASSESPSGSTGELFF.

V and J are TRBV19 and TRBJ1-4; a weak D match, TRBD1 (5 bases). V was clipped by 3 bases and J by 6 bases, with 11 bases between them. The germline CDR1 and CDR2 sequences are LNHDA and SQIVND (reference sequence). This CDR3 contains 14 residues. The CDR3 sequence: CASSIGRAYEKLFF. The CDR3 DNA reads TGTGCCAGTAGTATCGGCAGGGCTTATGAAAAACTGTTTTTT.

The V call is TRBV2, the J call TRBJ1-4; 9 nucleotides line up with TRBD1. V lost 6 bases to trimming and J lost 3 bases; unmatched junction nucleotides: 2. The V gene's germline CDR1 is SNHLY and CDR2 FYNNEI. The length of the CDR3 is 14 residues. CDR3 region: CASRRQGANEKLFF. In DNA, the CDR3 is TGTGCCAGCAGACGACAGGGGGCTAATGAAAAACTGTTTTTT. Based on the CDR3 plus reference TRBV2 and TRBJ1-4, the full variable domain is EPEVTQTPSHQVTQMGQEVILRCVPISNHLYFYWYRQILGQKVEFLVSFYNNEISEKSEIFDDQFSVERPDGSNFTLKIRSTKLEDSAMYFCASRRQGANEKLFFGSGTQLSVL.

The chain is built from TRBV5-1 and TRBJ2-5; a possible D gene is TRBD1 (5 bases). The CDR3 length is 15 residues. Trimming shortened V by 3 bases and J by 5 bases, and 17 bases separated the two germline ends. CDR1 SGHRS and CDR2 YFSETQ come from the germline V gene. The CDR3 DNA is TGCGCCAGCAGCTCTACACCGACAGAAACGGAGACCCAGTACTTC. This translates into CASSSTPTETETQYF.

V and J are TRBV2 and TRBJ1-5; 7 nucleotides agree with TRBD1. The ends lost 1 base at V and 1 base at J; junction bases unmatched: 4. The CDR3 is 16 amino acids. Germline values: CDR1 SNHLY, CDR2 FYNNEI. The CDR3 DNA reads as TGTGCCAGCAGTGAAGGGGAGGGGGCGAGCAATCAGCCCCAGCATTTT. Translation gives CASSEGEGASNQPQHF.

The chain joins TRBV19 to TRBJ2-1; possibly TRBD1 or TRBD2 for D (7 bases each). CDR3 size: 14 residues. Trimming shortened V by 2 bases and J by 7 bases, and 12 bases separated the two germline ends. Germline V CDR1 and CDR2: LNHDA, SQIVND (reference sequence). This CDR3 is CASSISQGGNEQFF. DNA for the CDR3: TGTGCCAGTAGTATATCGCAGGGGGGGAATGAGCAGTTCTTC. Filled out from reference TRBV19 and TRBJ2-1, the complete variable domain reads DGGITQSPKYLFRKEGQNVTLSCEQNLNHDAMYWYRQDPGQGLRLIYYSQIVNDFQKGDIAEGYSVSREKKESFPLTVTSAQKNPTAFYLCASSISQGGNEQFFGPGTRLTVL.

This clone showed up just a few times. V and J are TRBV5-4 and TRBJ2-2, with D unclear. The germline V gene encodes CDR1 SGHNT and CDR2 YYREEE (reference sequence). The germline V and J ends were trimmed by 0 bases and 7 bases, with 7 bases remaining between them. The CDR3 has 13 residues. As DNA, the CDR3 is TGTGCCAGCAGCTTGGGTGGGGACGGGGAGCTGTTTTTT. Translated: CASSLGGDGELFF.

The chain has TRBV27 and TRBJ2-7, with D unresolved. The CDR3 length is 15 residues. V lost 1 base and J lost 3, with 13 bases in between. Germline-derived CDR1 and CDR2 are MNHEY and SMNVEV (reference sequence). The chain's CDR3 is CASSLWAASGYEQYF. The CDR3 bases are TGTGCCAGCAGTTTATGGGCGGCTAGTGGCTACGAGCAGTACTTC.

This clone came up once. V and J are TRBV6-6 and TRBJ2-7; 10 bases agree with TRBD2. The CDR3 is 15 amino acids. Germline-derived CDR1 and CDR2 are MNHNY and SVGAGI (reference sequence). V shed 6 bases, J shed 4 bases, and the junction held 9 bases outside the gene matches. The CDR3 region has the DNA TGTGCCAGCAGAGATTCCGGGACTAGCGCTTACGAGCAGTACTTC. Its translation is CASRDSGTSAYEQYF.

The genes are TRBV6-6 and TRBJ1-1, with unresolved D. The CDR3 extends over 13 amino acids. V gave up 1 base and J gave up 3 bases, with 6 bases separating them. The germline V gene encodes CDR1 MNHNY and CDR2 SVGAGI (reference sequence). Here the CDR3 reads CASSYWSDTEAFF. CDR3 nucleotides: TGTGCCAGCAGTTACTGGTCGGACACTGAAGCTTTCTTT.

The chain uses TRBV19 and TRBJ2-3, with 8 positions matching TRBD1. Per germline, CDR1 LNHDA and CDR2 SQIVND (reference sequence). There are 15 residues in the CDR3. With 5 bases clipped from V and 2 bases from J, the junction kept 6 bases outside the gene matches. DNA for the CDR3: TGTGCCAGTAGTTTCACAGGGGGATCCACAGATACGCAGTATTTT. This translates into CASSFTGGSTDTQYF.

J is TRBJ2-1 and V is TRBV9; 10 nucleotides agree with TRBD2. V lost 4 bases, J lost 6 bases, and 13 bases stayed unmatched. This CDR3 has 17 residues. The germline gives CDR1 SGDLS, CDR2 YYNGEE. The CDR3 bases are TGTGCCAGCAGCCCCCGGGAGCTCCGGACTAGCGGCAATGAGCAGTTCTTC. Its protein product is CASSPRELRTSGNEQFF. The full variable domain, with the rest looked up from reference TRBV9 and TRBJ2-1, is DSGVTQTPKHLITATGQRVTLRCSPRSGDLSVYWYQQSLDQGLQFLIQYYNGEERAKGNILERFSAQQFPDLHSELNLSSLELGDSALYFCASSPRELRTSGNEQFFGPGTRLTVL.

The CDR3 nucleotides read TGTGCCAGTAGTAAGGATTGGGGGGGCACTGAAGCTTTCTTT. Amino acids: CASSKDWGGTEAFF. J is TRBJ1-1 and V is TRBV19, with D possibly matching TRBD1 (5 bases). The CDR3 consists of 14 residues. Trimming removed 4 bases at V and 4 bases at J, with 13 bases between. Looked up from germline, CDR1 is LNHDA and CDR2 is SQIVND (reference sequence).

This clone was seen just once. The chain carries TRBV4-1 and TRBJ2-7; 9 positions agree with TRBD1. After removal of 4 bases from V and 2 bases from J, the junction contained 3 bases not matched to a gene. The CDR3 length is 14 residues. CDR1 is MGHRA and CDR2 is YSYEKL in the germline V gene. The CDR3 here is CASSPGQGAYEQYF. The CDR3 DNA is TGCGCCAGCAGCCCGGGACAGGGAGCCTACGAGCAGTACTTC.

The sample holds a few counts of this clone. This chain uses TRBV5-1 with TRBJ2-2, with 9 bases identical to TRBD1. Germline loops: CDR1 SGHRS, CDR2 YFSETQ. This CDR3 comprises 17 residues. V was clipped by 1 base and J by 2 bases; unmatched bases: 6. CDR3 amino acids: CASSLNPGQGNTGELFF. As DNA, the CDR3 is TGCGCCAGCAGCTTGAACCCGGGACAGGGTAACACCGGGGAGCTGTTTTTT.

This rearrangement joins TRBV15 to TRBJ1-5; 11 bases line up with TRBD1. CDR3 size: 13 residues. Germline loops: CDR1 LNHNV, CDR2 YYDKDF (reference sequence). Trimming cost V 8 bases and J 6 bases; bases outside gene matches: 3. CDR3 residues: CATGQGAIQPQHF. As DNA, the CDR3 is TGTGCCACCGGACAGGGGGCTATTCAGCCCCAGCATTTT.

This clone was counted only a few times. The V and J genes are TRBV19 and TRBJ2-2, with unresolved D. Germline CDR1 reads LNHDA; CDR2 reads SQIVND (reference sequence). There are 15 residues in the CDR3. Trimming shortened V by 5 bases and J by 4 bases, and 14 bases separated the two germline ends. The CDR3, as DNA: TGTGCCAGTAGTGTTACTACGACGGGCACCGGGGAGCTGTTTTTT. This translates into CASSVTTTGTGELFF.

The J gene is TRBJ2-2, the V gene TRBV9, with a possible D match to TRBD1 (6 bases). V was shortened by 4 bases and J by 3 bases, with 22 bases between the two germline ends. Germline CDR1 reads SGDLS; CDR2 reads YYNGEE. This CDR3 is 18 amino acids long. The CDR3 is CASSSQPARGWDTGELFF. CDR3 nucleotides: TGTGCCAGCAGCTCTCAACCCGCCAGGGGATGGGACACCGGGGAGCTGTTTTTT.

This clone was counted only a few times. This rearrangement joins TRBV11-2 to TRBJ2-7; 10 bases agree with TRBD1. V shed 4 bases and J 1 base; nucleotides not matched to a gene: 10. Germline V CDR1 and CDR2: SGHAT, FQNNGV. The CDR3 is 17 residues long. Written as DNA, the CDR3 is TGTGCCAGCAGCTCCCTGAACCAGGGACAGGGGTCCTACGAGCAGTACTTC. The encoded protein is CASSSLNQGQGSYEQYF.

The rearrangement uses TRBV5-5 and TRBJ1-1, with a possible D match to TRBD1 (6 bases). The CDR3 runs to 14 residues. From germline, CDR1 is SGHKS and CDR2 YYEKEE (reference sequence). Trimming cost V 1 base and J 1 base, with 8 bases left between them. CDR3 DNA sequence: TGTGCCAGCAGCTTGCGGGGGGCGAACACTGAAGCTTTCTTT. This translates into CASSLRGANTEAFF.

The rearrangement joins TRBV2 to TRBJ2-3; a possible D gene is TRBD2 (5 bases). The CDR3 runs to 14 residues. The V gene lost 4 bases and the J gene lost 3 bases, with 11 bases spanning the gap. Per germline, CDR1 SNHLY and CDR2 FYNNEI. The CDR3, as DNA: TGTGCCAGCAGTGGAGGGAGAAGAACAGATACGCAGTATTTT. It encodes CASSGGRRTDTQYF.

The rearrangement joins TRBV9 to TRBJ2-1, with TRBD2 matching 9 bases. The length of the CDR3 is 15 residues. V shed 3 bases, J shed 4 bases, and the junction held 5 bases outside the gene matches. CDR1 and CDR2 (germline): SGDLS, YYNGEE. The CDR3 region is CASSERAGGYNEQFF. CDR3 bases: TGTGCCAGCAGCGAACGGGCGGGGGGGTACAATGAGCAGTTCTTC.

CDR3 region: CAWSSTGRTQYF. DNA for the CDR3: TGTGCCTGGAGTTCGACAGGGAGGACGCAGTATTTT. The chain carries TRBV30 and TRBJ2-3; D perhaps matches TRBD1 (7 bases). Germline CDR1 reads GTSNPN; CDR2 reads SVGIG (reference sequence). This CDR3 comprises 12 residues. The germline V and J ends were trimmed by 2 bases and 9 bases, with 12 bases remaining between them.

The V gene is TRBV4-2, the J gene TRBJ1-4, with D perhaps TRBD1 (5 bases). Trimming cost V 0 bases and J 0 bases, with 14 bases left between them. Germline CDR1 reads LGHNA; CDR2 reads YNFKEQ. This CDR3 has 18 residues. The CDR3 loop is CASSQDQARAATNEKLFF. The CDR3 nucleotides read TGTGCCAGCAGCCAAGATCAGGCCAGGGCAGCAACTAATGAAAAACTGTTTTTT.

This chain's CDR3 is CASRTGADTQYF. In nucleotides, the CDR3 is TGTGCCAGCAGGACGGGGGCAGATACGCAGTATTTT. The V gene is TRBV28, the J gene TRBJ2-3, with D possibly matching TRBD2 (6 bases). V lost 6 bases and J lost 4, with 8 bases in between. The CDR3 totals 12 residues. Per the germline V gene, CDR1 is MDHEN and CDR2 is SYDVKM.

The chain combines TRBV14 with TRBJ2-7, with D unresolved. The CDR3 is 14 residues long. V dropped 0 bases and J dropped 2 bases, with 8 bases sitting between them. The V gene's germline CDR1 is SGHDN and CDR2 FVKESK. CDR3 sequence reads: CASSQDLATYEQYF. The DNA of the CDR3 is TGTGCCAGCAGCCAAGATCTGGCCACCTACGAGCAGTACTTC.

The chain recombines TRBV2 with TRBJ2-1; D not resolved. The germline V and J ends were trimmed by 5 bases and 0 bases, with 11 bases remaining between them. CDR1 is SNHLY, CDR2 FYNNEI, per germline. The CDR3 runs to 15 residues. The CDR3 nucleotides read TGTGCCAGCAGTTCCCTCCGGGCCTCCTACAATGAGCAGTTCTTC. It translates to CASSSLRASYNEQFF.